A single sample gave rise to the 26 T cell receptor beta chains below, sequenced in a study of T cell responses to AZD1222 COVID-19 vaccine. Profiling relied on immunoSEQ multiplex PCR, and the TCRdb table lists in-frame clones only, not all of them. The sample lists some 130,000 clones, 85% to 95% occurring once. The starting material was peripheral blood, obtained 28 days after the second AZD1222 dose. These receptors were collected from an adult who received the AZD1222 COVID-19 vaccine.

The chain recombines TRBV19 with TRBJ1-5; TRBD1 agrees at 11 bases. Germline-derived CDR1 and CDR2 are LNHDA and SQIVND (reference sequence). The CDR3 is 18 amino acids. Losses at the gene ends were 7 bases for V and 4 bases for J; bases not matched to a gene: 15. The DNA for the CDR3 is TGTGCCAGTACCCCGGACAGGGGGCGCGAGGGATTGAATCAGCCCCAGCATTTT. Protein sequence: CASTPDRGREGLNQPQHF.

The V gene is TRBV28, the J gene TRBJ1-4; no reliable D call. Between the trimmed V and J ends, which lost 5 bases and 8 bases, there was a span of 15 bases. Germline CDR1 reads MDHEN; CDR2 reads SYDVKM. This CDR3 comprises 14 residues. The CDR3 sequence: CASSLYGRVEKLFF. CDR3 bases: TGTGCCAGCAGTCTGTACGGGCGGGTAGAAAAACTGTTTTTT.

The rearrangement joins TRBV19 to TRBJ1-1, with D hard to call. Looked up from germline, CDR1 is LNHDA and CDR2 is SQIVND (reference sequence). V shed 5 bases and J shed 1 base, with 11 bases lying between them. The CDR3 is made up of 14 amino acids. The CDR3 nucleotides read TGTGCCAGTAGTTCATGGACCGAGAACACTGAAGCTTTCTTT. It specifies CASSSWTENTEAFF.

The V gene is TRBV12-3 or TRBV12-4, the J gene TRBJ2-5, with 9 bases that match TRBD1. After removal of 5 bases from V and 5 bases from J, the junction contained 3 bases not matched to a gene. This CDR3 is 13 amino acids long. DNA for the CDR3: TGTGCCAGCAGTATAGGACAGGGGGAGACCCAGTACTTC. It specifies CASSIGQGETQYF.

This chain links TRBV25-1 with TRBJ1-1, with D possibly matching TRBD1 (5 bases). V lost 4 bases and J lost 10, with 16 bases in between. Per germline, CDR1 MGHDK and CDR2 SYGVNS. This CDR3 comprises 13 residues. CDR3 DNA sequence: TGTGCCAGCAGTGCCGCCGGTCGGGGGGGAGCTTTCTTT. It codes for CASSAAGRGGAFF.

Only a few counts were recorded for this clone. The rearrangement joins TRBV6-1 to TRBJ1-4; 10 bases are shared with TRBD1. V shed 2 bases and J 5 bases; nucleotides not matched to a gene: 14. Germline CDR1 is MNHNS and CDR2 is SASEGT. The CDR3 has 19 residues. The CDR3 DNA reads as TGTGCCAGCAGTGAAACCCCGGGACAGGGGCGTCAGACCAATGAAAAACTGTTTTTT. It yields the protein CASSETPGQGRQTNEKLFF.

J is TRBJ1-5 and V is TRBV19, with D perhaps matching TRBD1 (6 bases). V lost 3 bases and J lost 5, with 14 bases in between. This CDR3 is built from 15 residues. Germline V gives CDR1 LNHDA, CDR2 SQIVND (reference sequence). The CDR3, as DNA: TGTGCCAGTAGTATGCAGGGGAGGAGGGATCAGCCCCAGCATTTT. It encodes CASSMQGRRDQPQHF.

V and J are TRBV13 and TRBJ2-7; D gene ambiguous. V lost 1 base to trimming and J lost 7 bases, with 5 bases between them. The CDR3 has 11 amino acids. Germline values: CDR1 PRHDT, CDR2 FYEKMQ (reference sequence). The CDR3 nucleotides are TGTGCCAGCAGCTTAGATGGGGAGCAGTACTTC. Residues: CASSLDGEQYF.

This rearrangement joins TRBV30 to TRBJ1-5; D remains unclear. Per germline, CDR1 GTSNPN and CDR2 SVGIG (reference sequence). Trimming shortened V by 0 bases and J by 4 bases, and 7 bases separated the two germline ends. CDR3 size: 13 residues. The CDR3 DNA reads TGTGCCTGGAGTGTATACGTGAATCAGCCCCAGCATTTT. Its protein product is CAWSVYVNQPQHF.

V gene TRBV30 combines with J gene TRBJ2-7; D may be TRBD1 or TRBD2 (6 bases each). The CDR3 runs to 13 residues. CDR1 is GTSNPN and CDR2 is SVGIG in the germline V gene (reference sequence). V was trimmed by 1 base and J by 4 bases, leaving 11 bases between them. The DNA of the CDR3 is TGTGCCTGGAGTGAGGGGGGACTTTACGAGCAGTACTTC. Protein: CAWSEGGLYEQYF.

V and J are TRBV2 and TRBJ1-2, with TRBD1 as a possible D gene (5 bases). This CDR3 is built from 13 residues. Between the trimmed V and J ends, which lost 4 bases and 5 bases, there was a span of 11 bases. CDR1 is SNHLY, CDR2 FYNNEI, per germline. CDR3 DNA sequence: TGTGCCAGCAGTGGGGGACGGATATATGGCTACACCTTC. Translating gives CASSGGRIYGYTF.

The chain recombines TRBV2 with TRBJ2-5, with 10 bases identical to TRBD1. The ends lost 7 bases at V and 4 bases at J; junction bases unmatched: 9. The V gene's germline CDR1 is SNHLY and CDR2 FYNNEI. CDR3 size: 15 residues. The CDR3 reads CASKRPGQGVETQYF. The CDR3 DNA reads TGTGCCAGCAAAAGGCCCGGACAGGGGGTAGAGACCCAGTACTTC.

This sequence joins TRBV19 and TRBJ2-7; 8 bases are shared with TRBD2. This CDR3 spans 15 amino acids. The germline V gene encodes CDR1 LNHDA and CDR2 SQIVND (reference sequence). The V segment lost 4 bases and the J segment 8 bases; nucleotides outside the gene matches: 13. The CDR3 reads CASSRVPDGGDQQYF. In DNA form, the CDR3 reads TGTGCCAGTAGTAGAGTTCCGGACGGGGGGGACCAGCAGTACTTC.

This sequence joins TRBV29-1 and TRBJ1-2; D gene uncertain. The CDR3 loop spans 14 amino acids. Trimming took off 0 bases at V and 6 bases at J, with 14 bases between the two ends. In germline, CDR1 is SQVTM, CDR2 ANQGSEA. CDR3 sequence: CSVEEAGRRDGYTF. The CDR3 coding sequence is TGCAGCGTTGAAGAAGCGGGCAGGCGGGATGGCTACACCTTC.

The chain recombines TRBV27 with TRBJ1-2; 10 bases line up with TRBD1. Looked up from germline, CDR1 is MNHEY and CDR2 is SMNVEV (reference sequence). CDR3 size: 14 residues. V shed 5 bases, J shed 13 bases, and the junction held 13 bases outside the gene matches. Here the CDR3 DNA reads TGTGCCAGCAGTCGGGGACAGGGGTCCCCTACAACCACCTTC. Translating it yields CASSRGQGSPTTTF.

This chain uses TRBV30 with TRBJ1-1; TRBD1 aligns across 8 bases. CDR1 and CDR2 from the germline V gene are GTSNPN and SVGIG (reference sequence). The ends lost 7 bases at V and 4 bases at J; junction bases unmatched: 5. The CDR3 length is 12 residues. The CDR3 spells CASTGAGTEAFF. In DNA, the CDR3 is TGTGCCTCGACAGGGGCGGGCACTGAAGCTTTCTTT.

The chain couples TRBV19 to TRBJ2-7; D perhaps matches TRBD1 (6 bases). Between the trimmed V and J ends, which lost 6 bases and 5 bases, there was a span of 17 bases. This CDR3 has 14 amino acids. Looked up from germline, CDR1 is LNHDA and CDR2 is SQIVND (reference sequence). CDR3 sequence (DNA): TGTGCCAGTAGCCCCACAGGGCCCGGAGACGAGCAGTACTTC. Protein: CASSPTGPGDEQYF.

The chain couples TRBV27 to TRBJ2-2, with D perhaps given as TRBD1 or TRBD2 (5 bases each). Deletions cut 3 bases from V and 0 bases from J, with 8 bases between. CDR1 MNHEY and CDR2 SMNVEV come from the germline V gene (reference sequence). The CDR3 has 15 amino acids. CDR3 protein: CASSFVGANTGELFF. The CDR3 bases are TGTGCCAGCAGTTTTGTGGGGGCGAACACCGGGGAGCTGTTTTTT.

CDR3 amino acids: CASRLNPPQETQYF. CDR3 DNA: TGTGCCAGCAGGCTGAACCCCCCCCAAGAGACCCAGTACTTC. J is TRBJ2-5 and V is TRBV3-1 (or the pseudogene TRBV3-2), with no clear D. Germline V gene sequence: CDR1 LGHDT, CDR2 YNNKEL (reference sequence). CDR3 length: 14 amino acids. Trimming cost V 6 bases and J 1 base, with 12 bases left between them.

The chain combines TRBV12-3 or TRBV12-4 with TRBJ1-5; D is unclear. V was cut by 2 bases and J by 4 bases, with 6 bases left in between. This CDR3 is 13 amino acids long. The CDR3 loop is CASSLRRNQPQHF. In DNA, the CDR3 is TGTGCCAGCAGTTTACGCAGAAATCAGCCCCAGCATTTT.

The chain employs TRBV5-4 and TRBJ1-6, with D possibly TRBD1 on 6 matching bases. The CDR3 totals 13 residues. Germline V gene lookup returns CDR1 SGHNT and CDR2 YYREEE (reference sequence). Trimming took off 4 bases at V and 10 bases at J, with 12 bases between the two ends. The CDR3 here is CASSPRGSSPLHF. The CDR3, as DNA: TGTGCCAGCAGCCCGAGGGGGAGCTCACCCCTCCACTTT. Combining the CDR3 with reference TRBV5-4 and TRBJ1-6 gives the whole variable domain ETGVTQSPTHLIKTRGQQVTLRCSSQSGHNTVSWYQQALGQGPQFIFQYYREEENGRGNFPPRFSGLQFPNYSSELNVNALELDDSALYLCASSPRGSSPLHFGNGTRLTVT.

CDR3 coding DNA: TGTGCCAGCAGCTCCAGGGGCCTGGCCGGCTACACCTTC. This translates into CASSSRGLAGYTF. The V and J genes are TRBV6-2 or TRBV6-3 and TRBJ1-2; weak D call: TRBD1 (6 bases). Germline-derived CDR1 and CDR2 are MNHEY and SVGEGT. The CDR3 loop spans 13 amino acids. V lost 6 bases and J 8 bases, leaving 16 bases between the germline ends.

The rearrangement uses TRBV30 and TRBJ1-6; tentative D call: TRBD1 (5 bases). CDR3 length: 14 amino acids. The germline V and J ends were trimmed by 3 bases and 7 bases, with 13 bases remaining between them. In germline, CDR1 is GTSNPN, CDR2 SVGIG (reference sequence). CDR3 sequence (DNA): TGTGCCTGGAGATTCCGGGGGGAAAATTCACCCCTCCACTTT. This translates into CAWRFRGENSPLHF. Using reference TRBV30 and TRBJ1-6 for the parts outside the CDR3, the full variable domain is SQTIHQWPATLVQPVGSPLSLECTVEGTSNPNLYWYRQAAGRGLQLLFYSVGIGQISSEVPQNLSASRPQDRQFILSSKKLLLSDSGFYLCAWRFRGENSPLHFGNGTRLTVT.

This rearrangement joins TRBV6-1 to TRBJ2-3; 8 nucleotides line up with TRBD2. V dropped 0 bases and J dropped 6; count of bases not matched to a gene: 11. The length of the CDR3 is 17 residues. The germline V gene encodes CDR1 MNHNS and CDR2 SASEGT. The CDR3 protein is CASSEAPGTRSLDTQYF. The CDR3 DNA sequence: TGTGCCAGCAGTGAAGCCCCCGGGACTAGGAGTTTGGATACGCAGTATTTT.

The J gene is TRBJ2-1, the V gene TRBV4-2; maybe TRBD2 (5 bases). With 6 bases removed from V and 12 bases from J, the gap between germline ends came to 18 bases. Germline values: CDR1 LGHNA, CDR2 YNFKEQ. CDR3 length: 13 amino acids. CDR3 sequence reads: CASSYQAQDSQFF. CDR3 DNA sequence: TGTGCCAGCAGTTACCAAGCCCAGGACTCGCAGTTCTTC.

The chain uses TRBV7-9 and TRBJ1-2; possible D gene TRBD1, 6 bases. V was trimmed by 5 bases and J by 4 bases, leaving 17 bases between them. This CDR3 contains 15 residues. In germline, CDR1 is SEHNR, CDR2 FQNEAQ (reference sequence). CDR3 nucleotides: TGTGCCAGCAGCCTACATAGGGGGGAGAGCTATGGCTACACCTTC. The encoded protein is CASSLHRGESYGYTF.